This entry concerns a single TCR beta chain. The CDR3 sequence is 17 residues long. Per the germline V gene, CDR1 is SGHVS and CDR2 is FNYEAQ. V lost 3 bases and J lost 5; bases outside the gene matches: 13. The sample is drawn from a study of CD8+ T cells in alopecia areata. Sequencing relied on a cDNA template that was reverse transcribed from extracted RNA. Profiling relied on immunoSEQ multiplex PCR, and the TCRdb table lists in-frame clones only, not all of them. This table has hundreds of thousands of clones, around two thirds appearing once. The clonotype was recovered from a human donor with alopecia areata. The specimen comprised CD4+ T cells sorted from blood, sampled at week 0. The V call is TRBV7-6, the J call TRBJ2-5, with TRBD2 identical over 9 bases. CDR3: CASSFGASGDRWETQYF. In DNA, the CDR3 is TGTGCCAGCAGCTTCGGGGCTAGCGGGGACCGCTGGGAGACCCAGTACTTC.